One sample yielded the 8 T cell receptor beta chains listed below, sequenced in a study of T cell responses to AZD1222 COVID-19 vaccine. The data were produced by immunoSEQ multiplex PCR, yet TCRdb's version contains in-frame clones alone and is incomplete. This sample carries roughly 130,000 clones, around 90% of them seen once, and the ten largest clones take 2.5% to 3.5%. Sample: peripheral blood, taken on day 0 of AZD1222 vaccination. These receptors originate from an adult in good health.

V is TRBV3-1 (or the pseudogene TRBV3-2) and J is TRBJ2-7; TRBD1 aligns across 8 bases. This CDR3 region has 13 residues. The J segment lost 5 bases and the V segment lost 7 bases, leaving 7 bases of the junction unmatched. CDR1 and CDR2 from the germline V gene are LGHDT and YNNKEL (reference sequence). As DNA, the CDR3 is TGTGCCAGCACCTCAGGGGGCAGGGACGAGCAGTACTTC. This gives the protein CASTSGGRDEQYF.

This chain connects TRBV6-1 to TRBJ2-7; 10 positions match TRBD2. The germline CDR1 and CDR2 sequences are MNHNS and SASEGT. The CDR3 contains 14 residues. With V trimmed by 3 bases and J by 6 bases, 5 bases remained unmatched. The CDR3 DNA follows: TGTGCCAGCAGTGATTGGGCTAGCGGGAGCGAGCAGTACTTC. This encodes CASSDWASGSEQYF.

CDR3 coding DNA: TGTGCCAGCAGTTTATGGGGAGACGGTACCTACGAGCAGTACTTC. It codes for CASSLWGDGTYEQYF. The chain couples TRBV27 to TRBJ2-7, with a tentative D call TRBD2 (5 bases). The V gene lost 1 base and the J gene lost 2 bases, with 12 bases spanning the gap. Looked up from germline, CDR1 is MNHEY and CDR2 is SMNVEV (reference sequence). This CDR3 region has 15 residues.

The chain has TRBV11-2 and TRBJ2-1; D might be TRBD1 (6 bases). The CDR3 consists of 13 residues. Trimming removed 3 bases at V and 4 bases at J, with 7 bases between. Germline V gene sequence: CDR1 SGHAT, CDR2 FQNNGV. The CDR3 loop is CASSLTGYNEQFF. CDR3 DNA sequence: TGTGCCAGCAGCTTGACAGGATACAATGAGCAGTTCTTC.

V usage is TRBV19 and J usage is TRBJ2-3; D might be TRBD2 (5 bases). The length of the CDR3 is 15 residues. Trimming removed 3 bases from V and 3 bases from J, with 13 bases in between. The germline V gene encodes CDR1 LNHDA and CDR2 SQIVND (reference sequence). This chain's CDR3 is CASSIGGSRTDTQYF. The CDR3 DNA reads TGTGCCAGTAGTATCGGTGGGAGTCGGACAGATACGCAGTATTTT.

The V call is TRBV2, the J call TRBJ2-2; no clear D gene. V lost 6 bases and J lost 1, with 15 bases in between. The CDR3 loop spans 16 amino acids. CDR1 SNHLY and CDR2 FYNNEI come from the germline V gene. CDR3 amino acids: CASREWLVKNTGELFF. The CDR3 region has the DNA TGTGCCAGCAGGGAGTGGCTCGTCAAGAACACCGGGGAGCTGTTTTTT.

This clone has a single count. The chain uses TRBV28 and TRBJ2-1; 7 bases agree with TRBD1. Germline values: CDR1 MDHEN, CDR2 SYDVKM. V lost 4 bases and J lost 4; bases outside the gene matches: 4. The length of the CDR3 is 14 residues. The CDR3 loop reads CASSYRDSYNEQFF. CDR3 coding DNA: TGTGCCAGCAGTTACCGGGACAGTTACAATGAGCAGTTCTTC. The complete variable domain, with remaining parts taken from reference TRBV28 and TRBJ2-1, reads DVKVTQSSRYLVKRTGEKVFLECVQDMDHENMFWYRQDPGLGLRLIYFSYDVKMKEKGDIPEGYSVSREKKERFSLILESASTNQTSMYLCASSYRDSYNEQFFGPGTRLTVL.

V is TRBV21-1 and J is TRBJ1-5; the table's D call TRBD1 went unverified against the DNA. TRBV21-1 has pseudogene status. This CDR3 is 17 amino acids long. CDR3 residues: CASSGTGPDLSNQPQHF. The CDR3 coding sequence is TGTGCCAGCAGTGGGACAGGACCCGACCTTAGCAATCAGCCCCAGCATTTT.